This T cell receptor (beta chain) was sequenced during a study of T cells in Graves' hyperthyroidism and ophthalmopathy. General observations from the study: Ophthalmopathy was identified by the model a median approximately 6.9 months ahead of onset.

This CDR3 is built from 15 residues. CDR1 MDHEN and CDR2 SYDVKM come from the germline V gene. In the case of this clonotype: The antigen is undetermined. A junction boundary mismatches the germline segment, possibly from a read error.

Hyperthyroidism, newly diagnosed and lasting under 2 months, affected patients aged 18 to 65. The source material, RNA transcripts, was used to amplify TCR beta CDR3 regions. When the TCR CDR3 underwent first-round RT-PCR, the HTBI primer set was used. TCRdb re-called the multiplex PCR reads with MiXCR, one entry per CDR3 protein. This sample carries around 300,000 distinct CDR3 sequences, 11% to 15% of them seen once, and the ten largest clones take about 22%. This receptor was taken from a young woman with Graves' hyperthyroidism. Sequenced material: blood. The chain couples TRBV28 to TRBJ2-3; D may be TRBD2 (6 bases). CDR3 bases: TGTCCCAGCGAATCTGAGGAGGGAGGCACAGATACGCAGTATTTT. It is translated as CPSESEEGGTDTQYF.